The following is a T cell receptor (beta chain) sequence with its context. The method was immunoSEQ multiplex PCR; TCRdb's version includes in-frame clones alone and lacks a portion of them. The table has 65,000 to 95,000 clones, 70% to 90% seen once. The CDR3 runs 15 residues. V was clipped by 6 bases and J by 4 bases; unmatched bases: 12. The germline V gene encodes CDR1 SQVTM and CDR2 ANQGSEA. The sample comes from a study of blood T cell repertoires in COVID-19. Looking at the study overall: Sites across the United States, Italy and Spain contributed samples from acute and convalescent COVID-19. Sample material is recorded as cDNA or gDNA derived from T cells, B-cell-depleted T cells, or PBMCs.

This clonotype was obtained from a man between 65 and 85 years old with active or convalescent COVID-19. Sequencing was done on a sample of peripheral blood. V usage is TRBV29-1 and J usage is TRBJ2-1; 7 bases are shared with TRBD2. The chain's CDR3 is CSVGGGDGLYNEQFF. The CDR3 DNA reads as TGCAGCGTGGGGGGGGGAGACGGATTGTACAATGAGCAGTTCTTC.